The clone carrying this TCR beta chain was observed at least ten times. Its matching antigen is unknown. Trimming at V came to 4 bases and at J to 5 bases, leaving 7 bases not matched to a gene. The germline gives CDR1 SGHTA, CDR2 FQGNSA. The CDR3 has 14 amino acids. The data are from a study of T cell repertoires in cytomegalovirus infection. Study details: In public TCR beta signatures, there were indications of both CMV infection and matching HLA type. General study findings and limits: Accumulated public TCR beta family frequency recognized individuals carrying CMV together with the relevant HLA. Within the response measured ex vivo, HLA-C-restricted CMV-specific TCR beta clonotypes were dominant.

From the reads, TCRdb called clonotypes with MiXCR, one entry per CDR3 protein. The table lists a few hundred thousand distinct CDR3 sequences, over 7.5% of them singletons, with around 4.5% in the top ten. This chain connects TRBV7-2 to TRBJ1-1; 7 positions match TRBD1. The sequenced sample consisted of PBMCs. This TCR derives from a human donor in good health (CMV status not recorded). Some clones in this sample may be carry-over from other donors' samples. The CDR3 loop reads CASSYILQGTEAFF. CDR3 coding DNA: TGTGCCAGCAGCTACATTCTACAGGGGACTGAAGCTTTCTTT.